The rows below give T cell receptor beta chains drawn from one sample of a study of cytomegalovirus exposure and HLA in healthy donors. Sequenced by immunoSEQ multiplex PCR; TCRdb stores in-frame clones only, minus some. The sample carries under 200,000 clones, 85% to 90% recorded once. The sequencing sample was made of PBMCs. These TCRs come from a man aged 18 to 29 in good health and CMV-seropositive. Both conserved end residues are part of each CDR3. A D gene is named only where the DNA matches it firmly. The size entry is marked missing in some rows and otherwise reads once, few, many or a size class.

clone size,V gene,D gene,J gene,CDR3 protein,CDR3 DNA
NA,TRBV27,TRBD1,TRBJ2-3,CASGREGATDTQYF,TGTGCCAGCGGCCGTGAGGGGGCCACAGATACGCAGTATTTT
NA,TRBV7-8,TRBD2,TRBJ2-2,CASSLSSGWGGELFF,TGTGCCAGCAGCTTAAGTAGCGGGTGGGGCGGGGAGCTGTTTTTT
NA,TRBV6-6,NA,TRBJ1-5,CASSYDIQPQHF,TGTGCCAGCAGTTACGACATCCAGCCCCAGCATTTT
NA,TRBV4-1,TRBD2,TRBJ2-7,CASSQALSSGSSYEQYF,TGCGCCAGCAGCCAAGCCCTGAGTAGCGGGAGCTCCTACGAGCAGTACTTC
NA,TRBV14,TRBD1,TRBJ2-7,CASSPTLGQGYEQYF,TGTGCCAGCAGCCCAACCCTCGGACAGGGTTACGAGCAGTACTTC
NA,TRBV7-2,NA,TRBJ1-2,CASSLGWGTGNYGYTF,TGTGCCAGCAGCTTAGGTTGGGGTACGGGGAACTATGGCTACACCTTC
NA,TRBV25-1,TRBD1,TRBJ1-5,CASSDRGGQPQHF,TGTGCCAGCAGCGACAGGGGAGGTCAGCCCCAGCATTTT
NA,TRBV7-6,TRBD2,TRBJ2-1,CASSSSGASYNEQFF,TGTGCCAGCAGCTCGAGCGGGGCCTCCTACAATGAGCAGTTCTTC
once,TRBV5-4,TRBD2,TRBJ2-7,CASSWGASGRAYEQYF,TGTGCCAGCAGCTGGGGGGCTAGCGGGAGGGCCTACGAGCAGTACTTC
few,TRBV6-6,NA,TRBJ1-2,CATRYGAANYGYTF,TGTGCCACCCGATATGGAGCAGCCAACTATGGCTACACCTTC
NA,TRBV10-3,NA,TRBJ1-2,CAITPGNSNYGYTF,TGTGCCATCACACCAGGCAACTCAAACTATGGCTACACCTTC
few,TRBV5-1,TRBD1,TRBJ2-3,CASSLTTGNNPDTQYF,TGCGCCAGCAGCTTGACGACAGGGAATAACCCAGATACGCAGTATTTT
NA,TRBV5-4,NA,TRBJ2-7,CASSLGLGTYEQYF,TGTGCCAGCAGCTTGGGACTCGGGACCTACGAGCAGTACTTC
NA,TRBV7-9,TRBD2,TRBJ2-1,CASSPGTSGALDEQFF,TGTGCCAGCAGCCCCGGGACTAGCGGGGCTCTGGATGAGCAGTTCTTC
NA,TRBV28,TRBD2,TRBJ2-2,CASSRPGLAFSTGELFF,TGTGCCAGCAGCCGCCCGGGACTAGCTTTTAGCACCGGGGAGCTGTTTTTT
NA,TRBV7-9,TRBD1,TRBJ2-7,CASSSPRDRIYEQYF,TGTGCCAGCAGCTCACCCCGGGACAGGATCTACGAGCAGTACTTC
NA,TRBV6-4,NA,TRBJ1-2,CASRSANYGYTF,TGTGCCAGCCGATCAGCTAACTATGGCTACACCTTC
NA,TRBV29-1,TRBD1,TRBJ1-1,CSGSLGTAIGEAFF,TGCAGCGGGTCGTTGGGGACAGCCATAGGGGAAGCTTTCTTT
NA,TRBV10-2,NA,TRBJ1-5,CASSESSFRGGDQPQHF,TGCGCCAGCAGTGAGTCCTCGTTCAGGGGAGGGGATCAGCCCCAGCATTTT
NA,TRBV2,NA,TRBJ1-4,CASRTQGSPNEKLFF,TGTGCCAGCAGGACACAGGGATCCCCTAATGAAAAACTGTTTTTT
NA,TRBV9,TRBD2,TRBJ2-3,CASSVASGRDTQYF,TGTGCCAGCAGCGTAGCTAGCGGGAGAGATACGCAGTATTTT
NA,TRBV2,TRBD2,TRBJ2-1,CASSEGLAGNEQFF,TGTGCCAGCAGTGAGGGACTAGCGGGGAATGAGCAGTTCTTC
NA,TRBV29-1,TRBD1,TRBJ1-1,CSAQGQGASVAFF,TGCAGCGCTCAGGGACAGGGGGCGAGCGTGGCTTTCTTT
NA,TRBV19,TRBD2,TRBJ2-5,CASSIETSGSSLLGETQYF,TGTGCCAGTAGTATAGAAACTAGCGGGAGCTCTTTGTTGGGAGAGACCCAGTACTTC
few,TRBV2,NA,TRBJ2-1,CASSEAVANIPSYNEQFF,TGTGCCAGCAGTGAAGCCGTAGCCAATATCCCTTCCTACAATGAGCAGTTCTTC
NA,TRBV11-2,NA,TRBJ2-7,CASSLDQVTYEQYF,TGTGCCAGCAGCTTAGATCAGGTCACCTACGAGCAGTACTTC
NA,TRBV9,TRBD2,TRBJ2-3,CASSVGAGGLPSTDTQYF,TGTGCCAGCAGCGTAGGAGCGGGAGGCCTCCCTAGCACAGATACGCAGTATTTT
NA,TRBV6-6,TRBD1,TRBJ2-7,CASTPGQGYEQYF,TGTGCCAGCACTCCGGGACAGGGGTACGAGCAGTACTTC
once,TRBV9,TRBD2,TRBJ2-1,CASSLSAGGSPYNEQFF,TGTGCCAGCAGCCTTTCAGCGGGAGGTTCTCCCTACAATGAGCAGTTCTTC
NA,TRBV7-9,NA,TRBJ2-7,CASSQGGQRPSYEQYF,TGTGCCAGCAGCCAGGGGGGACAGCGGCCCTCCTACGAGCAGTACTTC
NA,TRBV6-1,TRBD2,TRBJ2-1,CASSEFGTSYDNEQFF,TGTGCCAGCAGTGAGTTTGGGACTAGCTACGACAATGAGCAGTTCTTC
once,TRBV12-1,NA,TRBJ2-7,CASSFGGQGDEQYF,TGTGCCAGCAGCTTTGGGGGACAGGGAGACGAGCAGTACTTC
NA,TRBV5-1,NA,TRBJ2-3,CASEAGGWYTDTQYF,TGCGCCAGCGAAGCCGGAGGGTGGTACACAGATACGCAGTATTTT
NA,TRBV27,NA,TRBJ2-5,CASRGSGPRQETQYF,TGTGCCAGCAGAGGGAGCGGGCCCCGCCAAGAGACCCAGTACTTC
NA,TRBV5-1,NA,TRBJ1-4,CASSLVQGEKLFF,TGCGCCAGCAGCTTGGTACAGGGTGAAAAACTGTTTTTT
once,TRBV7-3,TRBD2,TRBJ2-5,CASSQGLAEETQYF,TGTGCCAGCAGCCAGGGACTAGCGGAAGAGACCCAGTACTTC
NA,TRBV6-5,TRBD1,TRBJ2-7,CASSPRGQGTYEQYF,TGTGCCAGCAGTCCACGGGGACAGGGAACCTACGAGCAGTACTTC
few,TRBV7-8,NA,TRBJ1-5,CASSIGSQPQHF,TGTGCCAGCAGCATAGGGAGTCAGCCCCAGCATTTT
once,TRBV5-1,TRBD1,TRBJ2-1,CASSLDRGRFYQFF,TGCGCCAGCAGCTTGGACAGGGGGCGCTTTTATCAGTTCTTC
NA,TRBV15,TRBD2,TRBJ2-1,CATSRDLLAGFHEQFF,TGTGCCACCAGCAGAGATCTGCTAGCGGGTTTTCATGAGCAGTTCTTC
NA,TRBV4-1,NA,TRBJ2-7,CASSQEGLLSSYEQYF,TGCGCCAGCAGCCAAGAGGGACTCCTTAGCTCCTACGAGCAGTACTTC
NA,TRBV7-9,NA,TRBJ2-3,CASSLRYRVDTDTQYF,TGTGCCAGCAGCTTGCGTTACAGGGTTGACACAGATACGCAGTATTTT
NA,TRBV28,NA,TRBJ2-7,CASSLGGEQYF,TGTGCCAGCAGTTTAGGGGGGGAGCAGTACTTC
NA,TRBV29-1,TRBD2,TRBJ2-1,CSVEDLLAGESSYNEQFF,TGCAGCGTTGAAGATCTACTAGCGGGCGAGAGCTCCTACAATGAGCAGTTCTTC
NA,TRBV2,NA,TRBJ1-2,CASSLGGRNYGYTF,TGTGCCAGCAGCCTCGGGGGGCGGAACTATGGCTACACCTTC
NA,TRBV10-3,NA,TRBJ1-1,CAITNTPGYTEAFF,TGTGCCATCACCAATACCCCGGGGTACACTGAAGCTTTCTTT
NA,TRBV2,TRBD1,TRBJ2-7,CASTPGQGDHEQYF,TGTGCCAGCACCCCGGGACAGGGGGATCACGAGCAGTACTTC
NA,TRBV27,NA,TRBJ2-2,CASSYRRADGSGELFF,TGTGCCAGCAGTTACCGCAGGGCCGATGGATCCGGGGAGCTGTTTTTT
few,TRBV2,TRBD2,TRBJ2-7,CASSGLAGVYEQYF,TGTGCCAGCAGCGGACTAGCGGGAGTCTACGAGCAGTACTTC
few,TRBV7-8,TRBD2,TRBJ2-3,CASRRLAGVADTQYF,TGTGCCAGCAGAAGACTAGCGGGAGTGGCAGATACGCAGTATTTT
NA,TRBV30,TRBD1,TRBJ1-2,CAWSAGTGDGYTF,TGTGCCTGGAGTGCGGGGACAGGGGACGGCTACACCTTC
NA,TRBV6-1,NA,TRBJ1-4,CASSDYRETLFF,TGTGCCAGCAGTGATTACAGGGAGACACTGTTTTTT
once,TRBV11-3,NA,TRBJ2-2,CASSSGPGAGELFF,TGTGCCAGCAGCTCAGGCCCAGGGGCCGGGGAGCTGTTTTTT
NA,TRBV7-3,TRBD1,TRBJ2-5,CASSARTGPRETQYF,TGTGCCAGCAGCGCCCGGACAGGGCCGAGAGAGACCCAGTACTTC
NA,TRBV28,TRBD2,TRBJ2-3,CASSRGRGGPTDTQYF,TGTGCCAGCAGTCGGGGACGGGGGGGACCCACAGATACGCAGTATTTT
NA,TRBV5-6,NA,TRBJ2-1,CASRLASEQFF,TGTGCCAGCAGATTAGCGTCTGAGCAGTTCTTC
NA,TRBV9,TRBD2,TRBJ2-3,CASSVSGGGTDTQYF,TGTGCCAGCAGCGTCTCGGGAGGGGGCACAGATACGCAGTATTTT
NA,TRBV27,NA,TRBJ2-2,CASSLASGGELFF,TGTGCCAGCAGTTTGGCCTCAGGCGGGGAGCTGTTTTTT
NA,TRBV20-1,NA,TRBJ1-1,CSARLDREAFF,TGCAGTGCTCGACTCGACAGGGAAGCTTTCTTT